This T cell receptor beta chain was retrieved from a study of OX40 agonist ivuxolimab in advanced cancers. The overall study: A history of anti-PD-1, anti-PD-L1 or anti-CTLA-4 therapy was acceptable, and 40% had some.

Using immunoSEQ multiplex PCR, the repertoire was profiled, and TCRdb retains in-frame clones only, with some absent. The sample yields 45,000 to 65,000 clones, about four fifths seen once. General observations from the study: CD8+ T cells averaged more expanded clones than CD4+. At doses 0.1 to 3.0 mg/kg, CD4+ and CD8+ clones expanded.

A word on this clone: The antigen remains undetermined.

V lost 2 bases and J lost 4, with 14 bases in between. This CDR3 region has 15 residues. From germline, CDR1 is MNHNS and CDR2 SASEGT. V gene TRBV6-1 combines with J gene TRBJ1-2; D gene uncertain. Material: CD4+ or CD8+ T cells sorted from blood, obtained in a trial of the OX40 agonist ivuxolimab. This clonotype originated in an adult with an advanced solid tumor such as melanoma, head and neck, liver or kidney cancer. This CDR3 reads CASSEYDKGVYGYTF. DNA for the CDR3: TGTGCCAGCAGTGAATACGACAAAGGTGTCTATGGCTACACCTTC.